This TCR beta chain came from a study of blood T cell repertoires in COVID-19. Overall study: Material from acute and convalescent COVID-19 was sourced from the United States, Italy and Spain. The analysed material was cDNA or gDNA that came from T cells, B-cell-depleted T cells, or PBMCs.

Authors' methods: How many nucleated cells were present was estimated from reference gene primer amplification. Clones were sequenced by immunoSEQ multiplex PCR, and TCRdb holds only the in-frame ones, with some missing. V and J calls and clone size are as listed in that table; D and trimming were resolved from the DNA. The data show approximately 180,000 clones, with around 87% seen just once and approximately 2.7% held by the top ten. Sequenced material: peripheral blood. The clonotype comes from a man aged 35 to 55 with active or convalescent COVID-19.

The CDR3 loop reads CASSDPRGSSYNSPLHF. The CDR3 DNA follows: TGCGCCAGCAGCGACCCCAGGGGAAGCTCCTATAATTCACCCCTCCACTTT. This chain links TRBV5-1 with TRBJ1-6; maybe TRBD1 (6 bases). The CDR3 has 17 residues. V dropped 4 bases and J dropped 0 bases, with 14 bases sitting between them. In germline, CDR1 is SGHRS, CDR2 YFSETQ.